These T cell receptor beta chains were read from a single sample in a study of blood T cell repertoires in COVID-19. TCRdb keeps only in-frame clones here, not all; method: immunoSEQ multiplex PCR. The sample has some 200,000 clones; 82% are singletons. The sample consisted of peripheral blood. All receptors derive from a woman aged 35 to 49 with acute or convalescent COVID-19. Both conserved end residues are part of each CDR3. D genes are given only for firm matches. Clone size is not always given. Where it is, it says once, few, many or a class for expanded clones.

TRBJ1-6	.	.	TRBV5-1	CASSLDGGSPLHF	TGCGCCAGCAGCTTGGATGGGGGCTCACCCCTCCACTTT
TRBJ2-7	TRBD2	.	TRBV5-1	CASSPILAGGREQYF	TGCGCCAGCAGCCCAATACTAGCGGGAGGGCGCGAGCAGTACTTC
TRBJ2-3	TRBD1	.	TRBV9	CASSAEQGASTDTQYF	TGTGCCAGCAGCGCCGAACAGGGGGCTAGCACAGATACGCAGTATTTT
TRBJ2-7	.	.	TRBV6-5	CASRNGQSYEQYF	TGTGCCAGCAGAAACGGACAGTCCTACGAGCAGTACTTC
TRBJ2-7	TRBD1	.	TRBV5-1	CASSRTGAYEQYF	TGCGCCAGCAGCAGAACAGGGGCCTACGAGCAGTACTTC
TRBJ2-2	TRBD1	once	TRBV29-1	CSVLIAGTGETGELFF	TGCAGCGTCCTCATCGCCGGGACAGGGGAGACCGGGGAGCTGTTTTTT
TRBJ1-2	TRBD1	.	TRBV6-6	CASILQGSGGYTF	TGTGCCAGCATCCTACAGGGGAGCGGGGGCTACACCTTC
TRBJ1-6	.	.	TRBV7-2	CASSLSGGDGSPLHF	TGTGCCAGCAGCCTTTCCGGGGGGGATGGCTCACCCCTCCACTTT
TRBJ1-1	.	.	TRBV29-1	CSVDEIVNTEAFF	TGCAGCGTTGATGAAATAGTAAACACTGAAGCTTTCTTT
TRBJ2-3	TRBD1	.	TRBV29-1	CSVTGTGSTDTQYF	TGCAGCGTGACCGGGACAGGGAGCACAGATACGCAGTATTTT
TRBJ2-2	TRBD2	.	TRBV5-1	CASSPGGPSTGELFF	TGCGCCAGCAGCCCGGGGGGGCCTAGCACCGGGGAGCTGTTTTTT
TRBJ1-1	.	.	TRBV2	CASSLQGLEKAFF	TGTGCCAGCAGCCTACAGGGCTTGGAAAAAGCTTTCTTT
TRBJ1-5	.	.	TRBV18	CASSPDTQVGNQPQHF	TGTGCCAGCTCACCGGATACACAGGTCGGAAATCAGCCCCAGCATTTT
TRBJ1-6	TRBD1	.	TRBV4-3	CASSQDRAGGYSPLHF	TGCGCCAGCAGCCAAGATAGGGCAGGGGGGTATTCACCCCTCCACTTT
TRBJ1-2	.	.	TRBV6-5	CASTPRRGIGGYTF	TGTGCCAGCACCCCGAGAAGGGGAATTGGTGGCTACACCTTC
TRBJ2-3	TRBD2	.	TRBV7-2	CASSWVLAGLKDTQYF	TGTGCCAGCAGCTGGGTATTAGCGGGGCTAAAAGATACGCAGTATTTT
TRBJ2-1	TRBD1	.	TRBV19	CASSTGQGYNEQFF	TGTGCCAGTAGTACCGGACAGGGCTACAATGAGCAGTTCTTC
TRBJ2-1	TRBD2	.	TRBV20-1	CSASPLAGRSLYNEQFF	TGCAGTGCTAGTCCCCTAGCGGGGCGAAGTCTCTACAATGAGCAGTTCTTC
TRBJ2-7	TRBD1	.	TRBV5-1	CASSLFFTGEVREQYF	TGCGCCAGCAGCTTGTTTTTTACAGGGGAAGTACGCGAGCAGTACTTC
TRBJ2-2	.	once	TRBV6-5	CASSYRRGELFF	TGTGCCAGCAGTTACCGTCGCGGGGAGCTGTTTTTT
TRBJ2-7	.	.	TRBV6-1	CASSDIRGLYYEQYF	TGTGCCAGCAGTGACATACGGGGTTTATACTACGAGCAGTACTTC
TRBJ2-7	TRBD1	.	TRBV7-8	CASSLTLRNRGSTYEQYF	TGTGCCAGCAGCTTAACGTTACGAAACAGGGGGTCCACCTACGAGCAGTACTTC
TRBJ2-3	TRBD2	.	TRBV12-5	CASGTPQTSVTDTQYF	TGTGCTAGTGGTACCCCACAGACTAGCGTGACAGATACGCAGTATTTT
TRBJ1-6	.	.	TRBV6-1	CASSEFRERNSPLHF	TGTGCCAGCAGTGAATTTAGGGAGCGGAATTCACCCCTCCACTTT
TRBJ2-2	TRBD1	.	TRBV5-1	CASSPDRANTGELFF	TGCGCCAGCAGCCCGGACAGGGCGAACACCGGGGAGCTGTTTTTT
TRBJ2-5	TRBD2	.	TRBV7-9	CASSLRLAGGAQKTQYF	TGTGCCAGCAGCTTGCGGCTAGCGGGAGGTGCACAAAAGACCCAGTACTTC
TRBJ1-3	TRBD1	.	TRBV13	CASSARGQGAPGNTIYF	TGTGCCAGCAGCGCCCGAGGACAGGGGGCGCCGGGAAACACCATATATTTT
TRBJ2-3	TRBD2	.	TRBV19	CASSIEAGVPPDTQYF	TGTGCCAGTAGTATCGAGGCGGGAGTCCCCCCAGATACGCAGTATTTT
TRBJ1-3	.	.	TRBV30	CAWSVETDSGNTIYF	TGTGCCTGGAGTGTAGAGACAGATTCTGGAAACACCATATATTTT
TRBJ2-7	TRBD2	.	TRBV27	CASSASGGSGYEQYF	TGTGCCAGCAGTGCTAGCGGGGGATCGGGCTACGAGCAGTACTTC
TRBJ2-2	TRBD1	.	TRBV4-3	CASSQDRVGQGVGELFF	TGCGCCAGCAGCCAAGATAGGGTTGGACAGGGAGTCGGGGAGCTGTTTTTT
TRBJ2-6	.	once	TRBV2	CASSPVSGANVLTF	TGTGCCAGCAGTCCCGTTTCTGGGGCCAACGTCCTGACTTTC
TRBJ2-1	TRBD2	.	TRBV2	CASSTTPGLARNEQFF	TGTGCCAGCAGCACAACACCGGGACTAGCGCGGAATGAGCAGTTCTTC
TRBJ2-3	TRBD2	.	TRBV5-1	CASSSLGLAGGGTDTQYF	TGCGCCAGCAGCTCCCTTGGACTAGCGGGGGGGGGCACAGATACGCAGTATTTT
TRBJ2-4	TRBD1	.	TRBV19	CASSPGTGGLAKNIQYF	TGTGCCAGTAGTCCCGGGACAGGGGGCTTAGCCAAAAACATTCAGTACTTC
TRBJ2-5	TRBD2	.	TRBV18	CASSPQSLAGRETQYF	TGTGCCAGCTCACCACAGTCACTAGCGGGAAGAGAGACCCAGTACTTC
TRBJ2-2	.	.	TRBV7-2	CASSLGLRTTGELFF	TGTGCCAGCAGCTTGGGACTGCGTACTACCGGGGAGCTGTTTTTT
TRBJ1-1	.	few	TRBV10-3	CAISESRVEAFF	TGTGCCATCAGTGAGTCCCGGGTTGAAGCTTTCTTT
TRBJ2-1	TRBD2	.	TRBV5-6	CASSSDLGEGEQFF	TGTGCCAGCAGCTCAGACCTCGGGGAGGGTGAGCAGTTCTTC
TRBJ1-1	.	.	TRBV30	CAWGVTLGRAFF	TGTGCCTGGGGGGTAACATTGGGGCGGGCTTTCTTT
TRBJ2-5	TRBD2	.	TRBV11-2	CASSLSPLAGGSQETQYF	TGTGCCAGCAGCTTAAGCCCGCTAGCGGGAGGTAGTCAAGAGACCCAGTACTTC
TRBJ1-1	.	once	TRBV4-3	CASSQRASTEAFF	TGCGCCAGCAGCCAGAGGGCCTCGACTGAAGCTTTCTTT